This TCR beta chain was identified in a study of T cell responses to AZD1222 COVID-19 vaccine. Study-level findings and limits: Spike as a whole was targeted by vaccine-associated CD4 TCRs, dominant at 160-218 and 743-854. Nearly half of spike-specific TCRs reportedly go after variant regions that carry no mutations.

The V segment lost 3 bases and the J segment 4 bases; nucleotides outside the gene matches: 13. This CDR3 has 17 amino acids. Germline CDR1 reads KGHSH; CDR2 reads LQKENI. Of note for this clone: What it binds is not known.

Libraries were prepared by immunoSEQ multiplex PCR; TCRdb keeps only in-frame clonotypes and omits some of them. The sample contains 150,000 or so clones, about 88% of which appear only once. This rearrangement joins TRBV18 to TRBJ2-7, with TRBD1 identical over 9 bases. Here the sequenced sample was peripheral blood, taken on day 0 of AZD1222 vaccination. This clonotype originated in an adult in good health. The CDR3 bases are TGTGCCAGCTCACCGCGACAAGGACAGGGGTTCGGGTACGAGCAGTACTTC. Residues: CASSPRQGQGFGYEQYF. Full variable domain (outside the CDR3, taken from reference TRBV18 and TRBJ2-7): NAGVMQNPRHLVRRRGQEARLRCSPMKGHSHVYWYRQLPEEGLKFMVYLQKENIIDESGMPKERFSAEFPKEGPSILRIQQVVRGDSAAYFCASSPRQGQGFGYEQYFGPGTRLTVT.